This TCR beta chain was sequenced during a study of T-cell memory formation after mild COVID-19. Broader study findings: Contracting clones, day 15 to 85, had balanced CD4/CD8, and later expanders favored CD4+.

This clonotype was seen more than once but under ten times. Antigen unknown. Germline CDR1 reads SGHNT; CDR2 reads YYREEE (reference sequence). The germline V and J ends were trimmed by 2 bases and 2 bases, with 8 bases remaining between them. The CDR3 loop spans 14 amino acids. Each CDR3 protein is one row after TCRdb ran MiXCR on the 5' RACE reads. Of more than 150,000 distinct CDR3 sequences listed, roughly 18% are singletons. Sequencing was performed on PBMCs or a T cell subset sorted from them (not recorded which). J is TRBJ2-1 and V is TRBV5-4; D ambiguous. The receptor was isolated from a young man who had mild COVID-19 (a few samples of this study predate the infection). Cell type and time point are not known. CDR3 in DNA: TGTGCCAGCAGCTTATCTGGCCCCTACAATGAGCAGTTCTTC. Protein product: CASSLSGPYNEQFF. Based on the CDR3 plus reference TRBV5-4 and TRBJ2-1, the full variable domain is ETGVTQSPTHLIKTRGQQVTLRCSSQSGHNTVSWYQQALGQGPQFIFQYYREEENGRGNFPPRFSGLQFPNYSSELNVNALELDDSALYLCASSLSGPYNEQFFGPGTRLTVL.